The entry below gives a single TCR beta chain sequence along with its context. This specimen belongs to a study of T cell responses to AZD1222 COVID-19 vaccine. Repertoires were generated with immunoSEQ multiplex PCR, while TCRdb's copy carries only in-frame clones and drops some. The data contain more than 150,000 clones, approximately 90% of them seen just once; the ten biggest clones take up roughly 26%. The germline V and J ends were trimmed by 3 bases and 1 base, with 9 bases remaining between them. This CDR3 is 14 amino acids long. Germline V lookup: CDR1 SGHTA, CDR2 FQGNSA. The chain is built from TRBV7-2 and TRBJ2-5; tentative D call: TRBD1 (6 bases). The sequence was collected from an adult who received the AZD1222 COVID-19 vaccine. The sample in question was peripheral blood, obtained 28 days after the second AZD1222 dose. CDR3 amino acids: CASSFQDSQETQYF. In DNA form, the CDR3 reads TGTGCCAGCAGCTTTCAGGACAGCCAAGAGACCCAGTACTTC.